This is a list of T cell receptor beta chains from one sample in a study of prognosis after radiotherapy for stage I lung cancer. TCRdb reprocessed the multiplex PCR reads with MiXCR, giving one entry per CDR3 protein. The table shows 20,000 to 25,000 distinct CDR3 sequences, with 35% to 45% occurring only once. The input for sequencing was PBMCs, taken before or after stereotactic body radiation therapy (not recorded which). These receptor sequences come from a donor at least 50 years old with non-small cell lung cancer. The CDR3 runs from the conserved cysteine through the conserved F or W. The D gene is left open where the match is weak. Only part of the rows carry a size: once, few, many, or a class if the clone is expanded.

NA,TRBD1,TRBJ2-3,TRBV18,CASSPTGTGEDTQYF,TGTGCCAGCTCACCAACCGGGACAGGGGAAGATACGCAGTATTTT
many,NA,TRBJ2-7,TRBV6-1,CASSPVGVGSYEQYF,TGTGCCAGCAGTCCCGTAGGGGTTGGATCCTACGAGCAGTACTTC
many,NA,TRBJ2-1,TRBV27,CASSLKDVYNEQFF,TGTGCCAGCAGCCTAAAGGACGTATACAATGAGCAGTTCTTC
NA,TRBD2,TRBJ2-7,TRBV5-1,CASSFGSSGIYEQYF,TGTGCCAGCAGCTTTGGGTCTAGCGGGATTTACGAGCAGTACTTC
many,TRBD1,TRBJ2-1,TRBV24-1,CATSASVGQGSYNEQFF,TGTGCCACCAGTGCCAGCGTGGGACAGGGATCCTACAATGAGCAGTTCTTC
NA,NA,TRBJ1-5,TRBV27,CASSLLSDSNQPQHF,TGTGCCAGCAGTTTATTGTCCGATAGCAATCAGCCCCAGCATTTT
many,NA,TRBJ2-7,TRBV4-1,CASSQETGTTYEQYF,TGCGCCAGCAGCCAAGAGACAGGCACCACCTACGAGCAGTACTTC
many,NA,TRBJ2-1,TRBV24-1,CATEAAEGTYNEQFF,TGTGCCACCGAAGCGGCGGAGGGGACCTACAATGAGCAGTTCTTC
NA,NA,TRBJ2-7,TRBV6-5,CASSYSTATYEQYF,TGTGCCAGCAGTTACTCGACGGCAACCTACGAGCAGTACTTC
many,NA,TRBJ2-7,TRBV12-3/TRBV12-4,CASSRMKGSYEQYF,TGTGCCAGCAGCAGGATGAAGGGTTCCTACGAGCAGTACTTC
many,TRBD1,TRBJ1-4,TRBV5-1,CASSSGQGGEKLFF,TGCGCCAGCAGCTCCGGACAGGGGGGCGAAAAACTGTTTTTT
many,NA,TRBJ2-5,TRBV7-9,CASSGQFRGETQYF,TGTGCCAGCAGCGGACAGTTCCGAGGAGAGACCCAGTACTTC
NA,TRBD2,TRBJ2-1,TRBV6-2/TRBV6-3,CASSPRFSGGADNEQFF,TGTGCCAGCAGTCCCCGATTTAGCGGGGGGGCTGACAATGAGCAGTTCTTC
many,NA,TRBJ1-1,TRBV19,CAIRGREFTEAFF,TGTGCCATTCGAGGACGGGAGTTCACTGAAGCTTTCTTT
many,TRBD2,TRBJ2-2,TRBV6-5,CASSPSGRSGELFF,TGTGCCAGCTCCCCTAGCGGGAGGTCCGGGGAGCTGTTTTTT
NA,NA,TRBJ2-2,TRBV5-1,CASSLAVGNTGELFF,TGCGCGAGCAGCTTGGCCGTGGGGAACACCGGGGAGCTGTTTTTT
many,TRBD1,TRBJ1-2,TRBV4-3,CASSQDRSGGYTF,TGCGCCAGCAGCCAGGACAGGTCTGGTGGCTACACCTTC
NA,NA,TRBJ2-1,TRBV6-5,CASSYSQGTTEFF,TGTGCCAGCAGTTACTCTCAAGGGACAACGGAGTTCTTC
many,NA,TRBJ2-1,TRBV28,CASSSGFSYNEQFF,TGTGCCAGCAGTAGCGGCTTCTCCTACAATGAGCAGTTCTTC
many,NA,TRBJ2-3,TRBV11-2,CASSFYDTQYF,TGTGCCAGCAGCTTCTACGATACGCAGTATTTT
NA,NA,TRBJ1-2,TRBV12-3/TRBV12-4,CASSLTELYGYTF,TGTGCCAGCAGTTTAACTGAGCTCTATGGCTACACCTTC
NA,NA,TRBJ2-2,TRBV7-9,CAISLNLWAGELFF,TGTGCCATCAGCCTTAACCTATGGGCCGGGGAGCTGTTTTTT
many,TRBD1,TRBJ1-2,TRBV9,CASSSGTGYYGYTF,TGTGCCAGCAGCTCCGGGACAGGATACTATGGCTACACCTTC
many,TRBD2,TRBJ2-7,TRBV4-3,CASSQDWGLGREQYF,TGCGCCAGCAGCCAAGATTGGGGCCTCGGGAGGGAGCAGTACTTC
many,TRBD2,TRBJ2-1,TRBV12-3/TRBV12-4,CAGSGGAGELDEQFF,TGTGCGGGGAGCGGTGGTGCGGGAGAATTGGATGAGCAGTTCTTC
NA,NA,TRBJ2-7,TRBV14,CASSHSNYEQYF,TGTGCCAGCAGCCACAGTAACTACGAGCAGTACTTC
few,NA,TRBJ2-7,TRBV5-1,CASLGRGNEQYF,TGCGCCAGCTTGGGCAGGGGAAATGAGCAGTACTTC
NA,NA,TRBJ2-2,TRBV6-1,CASGWGLSTLELFF,TGTGCCAGCGGGTGGGGACTCTCCACCTTGGAGCTGTTTTTT
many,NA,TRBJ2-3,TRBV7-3,CASSLTSLGSTDTQYF,TGTGCCAGCAGCTTAACGAGCCTTGGGAGCACAGATACGCAGTATTTT
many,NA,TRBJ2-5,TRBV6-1,CASSKTGILQETQYF,TGTGCCAGCAGTAAAACCGGGATCCTCCAAGAGACCCAGTACTTC
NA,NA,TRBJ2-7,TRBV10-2,CASSDRGGYEQYF,TGCGCCAGCAGTGACAGGGGTGGTTACGAGCAGTACTTC
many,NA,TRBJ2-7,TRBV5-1,CASSQTQGPEQYF,TGCGCCAGCAGCCAAACTCAGGGGCCCGAGCAGTACTTC
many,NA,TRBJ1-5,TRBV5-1,CASSDKGPQPQHF,TGCGCCAGCAGCGACAAGGGCCCTCAGCCCCAGCATTTT
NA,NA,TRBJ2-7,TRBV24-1,CATSDSSTASYEQYF,TGTGCCACCAGTGATTCCTCGACAGCGTCCTACGAGCAGTACTTC
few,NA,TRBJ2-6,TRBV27,CASSLYSGSGANVLTF,TGTGCCAGCAGTTTATATTCAGGGTCTGGGGCCAACGTCCTGACTTTC
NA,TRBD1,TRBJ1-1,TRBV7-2,CASSRGHTEAFF,TGTGCCAGCAGCAGGGGGCATACTGAAGCTTTCTTT
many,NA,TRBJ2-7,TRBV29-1,CSVEINGYGQYF,TGCAGCGTTGAGATCAACGGCTACGGGCAGTACTTC
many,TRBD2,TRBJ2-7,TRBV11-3,CASRRIAGTSYEQYF,TGTGCCAGCAGGAGGATAGCGGGAACCTCCTACGAGCAGTACTTC
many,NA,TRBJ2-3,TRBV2,CASLASPGTDTQYF,TGTGCCAGCTTGGCTAGCCCGGGCACAGATACGCAGTATTTT
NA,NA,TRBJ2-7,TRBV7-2,CASSRGPSYEQYF,TGTGCCAGCAGCCGCGGGCCTTCCTACGAGCAGTACTTC
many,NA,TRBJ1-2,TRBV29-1,CSVDGWGVDGYTF,TGCAGCGTTGATGGTTGGGGGGTGGATGGCTACACCTTC
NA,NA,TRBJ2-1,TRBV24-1,CATSLGGNEQFF,TGTGCCACCTCCCTGGGGGGCAATGAGCAGTTCTTC
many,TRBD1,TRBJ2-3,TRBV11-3,CASSLTGGASTDTQYF,TGTGCCAGCAGCTTGACAGGGGGCGCCAGCACAGATACGCAGTATTTT
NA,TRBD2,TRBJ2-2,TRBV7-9,CASSLVSGASNTGELFF,TGTGCCAGCAGCTTAGTCAGCGGGGCGTCGAACACCGGGGAGCTGTTTTTT
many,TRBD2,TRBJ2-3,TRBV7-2,CASRSSGLAGRDTQYF,TGTGCCAGCAGGAGTTCGGGACTAGCGGGAAGAGATACGCAGTATTTT
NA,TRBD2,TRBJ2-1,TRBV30,CAWSVWGGTNEQFF,TGTGCCTGGAGTGTATGGGGGGGGACCAATGAGCAGTTCTTC
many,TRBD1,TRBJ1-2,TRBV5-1,CASSEQGFEGYTF,TGCGCCAGCAGCGAACAGGGGTTCGAGGGCTACACCTTC
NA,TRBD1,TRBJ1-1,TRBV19,CASRRQGGGEAFF,TGTGCCAGTAGGCGACAGGGAGGGGGTGAAGCTTTCTTT
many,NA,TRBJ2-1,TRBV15,CATSRGKAVSYNEQFF,TGTGCCACCAGCAGGGGAAAAGCGGTTTCCTACAATGAGCAGTTCTTC
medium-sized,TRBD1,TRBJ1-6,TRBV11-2,CASSLAGQGSAGSPLHF,TGTGCCAGCAGCTTAGCGGGACAGGGTTCAGCAGGATCACCCCTCCACTTT